Listed below are T cell receptor beta chains from one sample, sequenced in a study of CD8 T cell repertoires and HIV-1 epitope variants. Their specific antigens are unknown. Sequencing used immunoSEQ multiplex PCR; TCRdb keeps in-frame clones, though not all of them. The sample lists thousands of clones, roughly two thirds occurring once. Sequencing input: cultured CD8+ T cells derived from PBMCs. The receptors stem from a male donor with HIV. CDR3s include the opening cysteine and the closing phenylalanine or tryptophan. The order of the fields is clone size, V gene, J gene, D gene, CDR3 protein, CDR3 DNA. A D gene is named only where the DNA matches it firmly. Some rows mark clone size as missing; the rest say once, few, many or name a class of expanded clone.

clone_size: -; v_call: TRBV18; j_call: TRBJ1-1; d_call: -; cdr3_aa: CASSPTGTYEEGAFF; cdr3_nt: TGTGCCAGCTCACCGACCGGGACTTATGAGGAGGGAGCTTTCTTT
clone_size: -; v_call: TRBV2; j_call: TRBJ2-3; d_call: -; cdr3_aa: CASRMGGGWTDTHYF; cdr3_nt: TGTGCCAGCCGAATGGGAGGGGGTTGGACAGATACGCATTATTTT
clone_size: few; v_call: TRBV7-7; j_call: TRBJ2-1; d_call: TRBD2; cdr3_aa: CASSWGLAGDHEQFF; cdr3_nt: TGTGCCAGCAGCTGGGGACTAGCGGGGGATCATGAGCAGTTCTTC
clone_size: -; v_call: TRBV5-4; j_call: TRBJ1-1; d_call: -; cdr3_aa: CASSLLQMNTEAFF; cdr3_nt: TGTGCCAGCAGCTTGTTACAGATGAACACTGAAGCTTTCTTT
clone_size: few; v_call: TRBV5-6; j_call: TRBJ2-7; d_call: -; cdr3_aa: CASSLGPSLGDYEQYF; cdr3_nt: TGTGCCAGCAGCTTGGGGCCTTCTTTGGGAGATTACGAGCAGTACTTC
clone_size: -; v_call: TRBV5-6; j_call: TRBJ1-1; d_call: -; cdr3_aa: CASSLLAEAFF; cdr3_nt: TGTGCCAGCAGCCTCCTTGCTGAAGCTTTCTTT
clone_size: -; v_call: TRBV2; j_call: TRBJ2-1; d_call: TRBD1; cdr3_aa: CASSGGQGNNEQFF; cdr3_nt: TGTGCCAGCAGTGGGGGACAGGGGAACAATGAGCAGTTCTTC
clone_size: -; v_call: TRBV28; j_call: TRBJ2-1; d_call: -; cdr3_aa: CASSWGSVEQFF; cdr3_nt: TGTGCCAGCAGTTGGGGTAGTGTTGAGCAGTTCTTC
clone_size: -; v_call: TRBV9; j_call: TRBJ1-3; d_call: -; cdr3_aa: CASSVAPGQGPRHFGNTIYF; cdr3_nt: TGTGCCAGCAGCGTAGCCCCGGGACAAGGGCCTCGCCACTTTGGAAACACCATATATTTT
clone_size: -; v_call: TRBV11-2; j_call: TRBJ2-1; d_call: TRBD2; cdr3_aa: CASSLDLTSGGEQFF; cdr3_nt: TGTGCCAGCAGCTTAGACCTTACTAGCGGGGGTGAGCAGTTCTTC
clone_size: -; v_call: TRBV10-3; j_call: TRBJ1-3; d_call: -; cdr3_aa: CASSRRVTVSNGNTIYF; cdr3_nt: TGTGCCAGCAGCCGAAGAGTGACAGTCAGTAATGGAAACACCATATATTTT
clone_size: -; v_call: TRBV9; j_call: TRBJ1-1; d_call: -; cdr3_aa: CASSPKDGNTEAFF; cdr3_nt: TGTGCCAGCAGCCCTAAGGACGGGAACACTGAAGCTTTCTTT
clone_size: -; v_call: TRBV5-1; j_call: TRBJ2-3; d_call: TRBD2; cdr3_aa: CASSPGVAGASTDTQYF; cdr3_nt: TGCGCCAGCAGCCCCGGTGTAGCGGGAGCTAGCACAGATACGCAGTATTTT
clone_size: -; v_call: TRBV19; j_call: TRBJ1-3; d_call: -; cdr3_aa: CASKTEYSGNTIYF; cdr3_nt: TGTGCCAGTAAAACGGAATACTCTGGAAACACCATATATTTT
clone_size: -; v_call: TRBV6-1; j_call: TRBJ2-7; d_call: -; cdr3_aa: CASSEDGGGMWEQYF; cdr3_nt: TGTGCCAGCAGTGAAGATGGAGGGGGGATGTGGGAGCAGTACTTC
clone_size: -; v_call: TRBV19; j_call: TRBJ2-3; d_call: TRBD2; cdr3_aa: CASSIGGGVRNTQYF; cdr3_nt: TGTGCCAGTAGTATAGGTGGGGGGGTTAGAAATACGCAGTATTTT
clone_size: -; v_call: TRBV10-3; j_call: TRBJ2-5; d_call: -; cdr3_aa: CAISQGGQQETQYF; cdr3_nt: TGTGCCATCAGTCAGGGGGGACAGCAAGAGACCCAGTACTTC
clone_size: -; v_call: TRBV5-4; j_call: TRBJ1-3; d_call: -; cdr3_aa: CASSFVGGNTIYF; cdr3_nt: TGTGCCAGCAGCTTCGTTGGGGGAAACACCATATATTTT
clone_size: -; v_call: TRBV28; j_call: TRBJ2-5; d_call: TRBD2; cdr3_aa: CASSFGVLAGALETQYF; cdr3_nt: TGTGCCAGCAGTTTTGGGGTACTAGCGGGAGCTTTGGAGACCCAGTACTTC
clone_size: -; v_call: TRBV7-9; j_call: TRBJ2-7; d_call: TRBD2; cdr3_aa: CASSLVGGGAYEQYF; cdr3_nt: TGTGCCAGCAGCTTAGTGGGCGGGGGTGCCTACGAGCAGTACTTC
clone_size: -; v_call: TRBV29-1; j_call: TRBJ1-1; d_call: -; cdr3_aa: CSVDTGNTEAFF; cdr3_nt: TGCAGCGTTGACACGGGGAACACTGAAGCTTTCTTT
clone_size: -; v_call: TRBV6-5; j_call: TRBJ1-2; d_call: -; cdr3_aa: CASTSNAGYGYTF; cdr3_nt: TGTGCCAGCACCTCGAACGCGGGGTATGGCTACACCTTC
clone_size: -; v_call: TRBV27; j_call: TRBJ2-7; d_call: -; cdr3_aa: CASSLRALYEQYF; cdr3_nt: TGTGCCAGCAGTTTACGGGCCCTCTACGAGCAGTACTTC
clone_size: -; v_call: TRBV7-2; j_call: TRBJ2-7; d_call: TRBD2; cdr3_aa: CASSLGGAAYEQYF; cdr3_nt: TGTGCCAGCAGCCTCGGGGGGGCGGCCTACGAGCAGTACTTC
clone_size: -; v_call: TRBV6-5; j_call: TRBJ1-4; d_call: -; cdr3_aa: CASSYKWGLKLFF; cdr3_nt: TGTGCCAGCAGTTACAAATGGGGACTAAAACTGTTTTTT
clone_size: -; v_call: TRBV15; j_call: TRBJ2-3; d_call: -; cdr3_aa: CATSRDGTDTQYF; cdr3_nt: TGTGCCACCAGCAGAGATGGCACAGATACGCAGTATTTT
clone_size: -; v_call: TRBV6-5; j_call: TRBJ1-1; d_call: -; cdr3_aa: CASSYSPGDNTEAFF; cdr3_nt: TGTGCCAGCAGTTACTCACCAGGGGACAACACTGAAGCTTTCTTT
clone_size: -; v_call: TRBV7-2; j_call: TRBJ2-3; d_call: -; cdr3_aa: CASSPPGATDTQYF; cdr3_nt: TGTGCCAGCAGCCCCCCAGGGGCCACAGATACGCAGTATTTT
clone_size: -; v_call: TRBV12-5; j_call: TRBJ2-1; d_call: TRBD2; cdr3_aa: CASGLAGLAGFSSYNEQFF; cdr3_nt: TGTGCTAGTGGTTTGGCGGGACTAGCGGGATTCAGCTCCTACAATGAGCAGTTCTTC
clone_size: -; v_call: TRBV4-3; j_call: TRBJ1-2; d_call: -; cdr3_aa: CASSQGDRAGLYGYTF; cdr3_nt: TGCGCCAGCAGCCAAGGGGACCGAGCAGGTCTCTATGGCTACACCTTC
clone_size: -; v_call: TRBV7-9; j_call: TRBJ2-5; d_call: TRBD2; cdr3_aa: CASSLTSGQETQYF; cdr3_nt: TGTGCCAGCAGCCTGACTAGCGGCCAAGAGACCCAGTACTTC
clone_size: -; v_call: TRBV25-1; j_call: TRBJ1-5; d_call: -; cdr3_aa: CASSEMGQPQHF; cdr3_nt: TGTGCCAGCAGTGAAATGGGTCAGCCCCAGCATTTT
clone_size: large; v_call: TRBV10-3; j_call: TRBJ2-7; d_call: -; cdr3_aa: CATLGDSTYEQYF; cdr3_nt: TGTGCCACCCTAGGGGACTCTACTTACGAGCAGTACTTC
clone_size: -; v_call: TRBV7-6; j_call: TRBJ2-1; d_call: -; cdr3_aa: CASSLGGANHNEQFF; cdr3_nt: TGTGCCAGCAGCTTAGGCGGGGCTAATCACAATGAGCAGTTCTTC
clone_size: -; v_call: TRBV5-4; j_call: TRBJ2-5; d_call: -; cdr3_aa: CASWDTQETQYF; cdr3_nt: TGTGCCAGTTGGGACACACAAGAGACCCAGTACTTC
clone_size: -; v_call: TRBV6-6; j_call: TRBJ2-1; d_call: TRBD2; cdr3_aa: CAAKAREGAPFSEQFF; cdr3_nt: TGTGCCGCCAAGGCCAGGGAGGGAGCCCCGTTCAGTGAGCAGTTCTTC
clone_size: -; v_call: TRBV6-4; j_call: TRBJ2-3; d_call: TRBD2; cdr3_aa: CASAAGGGTDTQYF; cdr3_nt: TGTGCCAGCGCCGCGGGGGGGGGCACAGATACGCAGTATTTT
clone_size: -; v_call: TRBV7-3; j_call: TRBJ2-1; d_call: TRBD1; cdr3_aa: CASRQGATIEQFF; cdr3_nt: TGTGCCTCCAGACAGGGAGCCACAATTGAGCAGTTCTTC
clone_size: -; v_call: TRBV28; j_call: TRBJ2-6; d_call: TRBD1; cdr3_aa: CASRGTGGFGANVLTF; cdr3_nt: TGTGCCAGCCGCGGGACAGGGGGGTTTGGGGCCAACGTCCTGACTTTC
clone_size: -; v_call: TRBV6-6; j_call: TRBJ2-7; d_call: TRBD1; cdr3_aa: CASSLTGSFTYEQYF; cdr3_nt: TGTGCCAGCAGCCTGACAGGGTCATTTACCTACGAGCAGTACTTC
clone_size: -; v_call: TRBV4-1; j_call: TRBJ2-2; d_call: -; cdr3_aa: CASSPGLANNGELFF; cdr3_nt: TGCGCCAGCAGCCCAGGCCTAGCGAATAACGGGGAGCTGTTTTTT
clone_size: -; v_call: TRBV4-3; j_call: TRBJ1-1; d_call: TRBD1; cdr3_aa: CASSRLQGEEAFF; cdr3_nt: TGCGCCAGCAGCCGTTTACAGGGGGAGGAAGCTTTCTTT
clone_size: few; v_call: TRBV5-4; j_call: TRBJ1-2; d_call: -; cdr3_aa: CASSETGSNYGYTF; cdr3_nt: TGTGCCAGCAGCGAGACGGGGTCTAACTATGGCTACACCTTC
clone_size: few; v_call: TRBV7-6; j_call: TRBJ2-3; d_call: TRBD1; cdr3_aa: CASSQGQGGTDTQYF; cdr3_nt: TGTGCCAGCAGCCAAGGACAGGGCGGCACAGATACGCAGTATTTT